This T cell receptor (beta chain) was sequenced during a study of lymphopenia after photon versus proton radiotherapy. Notes on this clone: Its antigen is not known.

Profiling relied on immunoSEQ multiplex PCR, and the TCRdb table lists in-frame clones only, not all of them. The table includes some 20,000 clones, 84% detected once. Notes on the study in general: In patients who died, overall survival fell as post-nadir TCR diversity dropped more. Photon-treated patients lost naive T cells and TCR diversity; proton-treated stayed stable. Post-nadir diversity loss with photons came from oligoclonal expansion, particularly CD8+ Temra cells. Only patients who died were analyzed for survival; proton advantage is unproven.

In germline, CDR1 is MDHEN, CDR2 SYDVKM. The CDR3 extends over 16 amino acids. V gave up 3 bases and J gave up 7 bases; unmatched junction bases: 12. The sequence came from a woman in her fifties or sixties with pancreatic cancer. The rearrangement links TRBV28 to TRBJ1-2, with TRBD1 identical over 9 bases. Here the sequenced sample was peripheral blood, taken from a patient treated with photon-based radiotherapy. CDR3: CASSFISGQGFGGYTF. The DNA for the CDR3 is TGTGCCAGCAGTTTCATCTCGGGACAGGGTTTCGGTGGCTACACCTTC.